The 14 T cell receptor beta chains below were found in one sample sequenced in a study of spatial heterogeneity in lung cancer (dated by TCRdb to the late 2010s). The time point tag for this specimen amounts to: sample taken at primary tumor resection. For TCR sequencing, whole RNA was extracted from tumor and nontumor lung tissue, or from cryopreserved PBMC samples, and no cell sorting was done. The library came from 5' RACE. Sequencing was performed on a NextSeq 500. Using fastp trimming at Q25 and MiXCR clonotype assembly, TCRdb reanalyzed the public sequencing data and kept in-frame beta chains. Each CDR3 protein appears once, grouped with its most common genes and DNA. Within this sample are 6,500 to 9,000 distinct CDR3 sequences, with about 8.6% of them counted one time only. Roughly 44% of the sample lies in the top ten. The source was PBMCs, collected at surgery. The origin of the receptors is a male donor with early-stage non-small cell lung cancer.

This clonotype was detected many times. This beta chain was picked up by a library intended for alpha chains and is off target, so its count carries little meaning. This rearrangement joins TRBV6-5 to TRBJ2-7; no clear D gene. Germline V gene data show CDR1 as MNHEY and CDR2 as SVGAGI. The V gene lost 3 bases and the J gene lost 3 bases, with 21 bases spanning the gap. CDR3 length: 17 amino acids. In nucleotides, the CDR3 is TGTGCCAGCAGTTATTCCTACCCTGGCGGCCCGAACTACGAGCAGTACTTC. Translation gives CASSYSYPGGPNYEQYF.

This clonotype came up many times. Because the library targeted alpha chains, this beta chain is an off-target read whose size means little. This chain links TRBV5-1 with TRBJ2-3; D uncertain. V lost 4 bases, J lost 0 bases, and 12 bases lay in between. The CDR3 runs to 15 residues. From germline, CDR1 is SGHRS and CDR2 YFSETQ. CDR3 residues: CASSITGQSTDTQYF. In DNA, the CDR3 is TGCGCCAGCAGCATAACGGGCCAAAGCACAGATACGCAGTATTTT. Based on the CDR3 plus reference TRBV5-1 and TRBJ2-3, the full variable domain is KAGVTQTPRYLIKTRGQQVTLSCSPISGHRSVSWYQQTPGQGLQFLFEYFSETQRNKGNFPGRFSGRQFSNSRSEMNVSTLELGDSALYLCASSITGQSTDTQYFGPGTRLTVL.

Ten or more counts support this clonotype. Because the library targeted alpha chains, this beta chain is an off-target read whose size means little. The chain combines TRBV20-1 with TRBJ2-1; 7 nucleotides line up with TRBD2. Germline CDR1 reads DFQATT; CDR2 reads SNEGSKA (reference sequence). This CDR3 region has 19 residues. V lost 3 bases, J lost 2 bases, and 19 bases stayed unmatched. The CDR3 DNA reads as TGCAGTGCTAGGGACTTCTCCGGGAGGATGTCAGGGACCTACAATGAGCAGTTCTTC. Translated, it gives CSARDFSGRMSGTYNEQFF.

This clonotype was counted many times. Little can be read into the size of this beta chain, an off-target read in a library designed for alpha chains. The chain couples TRBV5-6 to TRBJ2-7; D possibly corresponds to TRBD2 (6 bases). The CDR3 totals 15 residues. CDR1 SGHDT and CDR2 YYEEEE come from the germline V gene. The V and J ends lost 0 bases and 2 bases respectively, with 12 bases between them. CDR3: CASSLVASVPYEQYF. Written as DNA, the CDR3 is TGTGCCAGCAGCTTGGTTGCTAGCGTGCCCTACGAGCAGTACTTC.

This clonotype qualifies as medium-sized. The library was designed around alpha chains, so this beta chain is a stray read whose abundance carries little weight. The CDR3 coding sequence is TGTGCCAGCAGCTCGCCCCAGCGGGGTTACAATGAGCAGTTCTTC. It is translated as CASSSPQRGYNEQFF. The V gene is TRBV5-6, the J gene TRBJ2-1, with 7 positions matching TRBD2. Germline trimming cut 3 bases from V and 4 bases from J; bases unmatched to any gene: 7. This CDR3 has 15 amino acids. Germline values: CDR1 SGHDT, CDR2 YYEEEE.

This clonotype is judged medium-sized. Because this beta chain is a stray read in a library intended to capture alpha chains, its abundance should not be given much weight. This chain connects TRBV5-1 to TRBJ1-3; D unclear. V was clipped by 4 bases and J by 4 bases, with 12 bases between them. The V gene's germline CDR1 is SGHRS and CDR2 YFSETQ. The CDR3 sequence is 14 residues long. The CDR3: CASSPISGGNTIYF. In DNA form, the CDR3 reads TGCGCCAGCAGCCCGATCTCCGGCGGAAACACCATATATTTT.

This clonotype was counted at least ten times. The library was prepared for alpha chains; this beta chain is a stray read, so its frequency means little. J is TRBJ2-7 and V is TRBV20-1, with 11 bases identical to TRBD1. In germline, CDR1 is DFQATT, CDR2 SNEGSKA (reference sequence). The V gene end was trimmed by 3 bases and the J gene end by 4 bases; junction bases not matched to a gene: 5. CDR3 length: 14 residues. The CDR3 sequence is CSARRTGGLYEQYF. In DNA form, the CDR3 reads TGCAGTGCTAGGAGGACAGGGGGCCTGTACGAGCAGTACTTC.

This clonotype has ten or more counts. This beta chain is a stray sequence in a library constructed for alpha chains; its clone size is not meaningful. The chain uses TRBV11-2 and TRBJ2-1; 11 nucleotides line up with TRBD2. CDR1 is SGHAT and CDR2 is FQNNGV in the germline V gene. J was trimmed by 6 bases and V by 3 bases; bases with no gene match: 7. This CDR3 has 16 residues. CDR3 residues: CASSLRLAGIFNEQFF. In DNA, the CDR3 is TGTGCCAGCAGCTTGAGACTAGCGGGAATATTCAATGAGCAGTTCTTC.

This clonotype is classed as medium-sized (0.01 to 0.1%). In a library made to pick up alpha chains, this beta chain is a stray read with a size that means little. The CDR3 nucleotides are TGCAGTGCCCCGGGACAGACTTACGAGCAGTACTTC. This gives the protein CSAPGQTYEQYF. This sequence joins TRBV20-1 and TRBJ2-7; 7 nucleotides align to TRBD1. The trim removed 6 bases at V and 4 bases at J, leaving 6 bases unmatched. This CDR3 region has 12 residues. Germline loops: CDR1 DFQATT, CDR2 SNEGSKA (reference sequence).

This clonotype was observed at least ten times. This beta chain is off target for a library built for alpha chains, so its abundance means little. CDR3 sequence: CASSLDRTRLASSGANVLTF. CDR3 DNA: TGTGCCAGCAGCTTAGATCGGACAAGACTAGCGAGCTCTGGGGCCAACGTCCTGACTTTC. The chain combines TRBV11-2 with TRBJ2-6, with 8 bases aligning to TRBD2. CDR1 and CDR2 (germline): SGHAT, FQNNGV. The CDR3 is made up of 20 amino acids. J lost 0 bases, V lost 0 bases, and 10 bases had no gene match.

Ten or more counts support this clonotype. The library was built for alpha chains, so this beta chain is an off-target read and its size means little. The rearrangement joins TRBV10-3 to TRBJ1-2; D unresolved. The CDR3 extends over 14 amino acids. V dropped 3 bases and J dropped 4 bases, with 12 bases sitting between them. Germline V gene sequence: CDR1 ENHRY, CDR2 SYGVKD. The CDR3 DNA is TGTGCCATCAGTGATATCGGGGTTCTCTATGGCTACACCTTC. Amino acid sequence: CAISDIGVLYGYTF.

By sample share, this clonotype is medium-sized (0.01 to 0.1%). This beta chain was picked up by a library intended for alpha chains and is off target, so its count carries little meaning. This rearrangement joins TRBV4-3 to TRBJ2-1; 9 bases are a match to TRBD2. Germline CDR1 is LGHNA and CDR2 is YSLEER. The CDR3 length is 15 residues. The V and J ends lost 2 bases and 6 bases, in that order; junction bases with no gene match: 5. The CDR3 DNA is TGCGCCAGCAGCCAAAGGGCGGGAGGGTCCAATGAGCAGTTCTTC. This codes for CASSQRAGGSNEQFF.

This clonotype appeared many times. The library was designed around alpha chains, so this beta chain is a stray read whose abundance carries little weight. The chain uses TRBV12-3 or TRBV12-4 and TRBJ2-7; D is uncertain. The CDR3 runs 15 residues. V lost 7 bases and J 2 bases, leaving 18 bases between the germline ends. CDR3 in amino acids: CASTVGAGLTYEQYF. The CDR3 DNA reads TGTGCCAGCACCGTGGGTGCAGGATTGACCTACGAGCAGTACTTC.

This clonotype was counted at least ten times. For a library built for alpha chains, this beta chain is a stray read; little rests on its size. This chain connects TRBV29-1 to TRBJ2-3; 7 nucleotides line up with TRBD2. The V gene end was trimmed by 7 bases and the J gene end by 1 base; junction bases not matched to a gene: 5. Germline CDR1 SQVTM, CDR2 ANQGSEA. The CDR3 extends over 13 amino acids. CDR3 in amino acids: CSGLADRTDTQYF. The CDR3, as DNA: TGCAGCGGTCTAGCGGACCGCACAGATACGCAGTATTTT.